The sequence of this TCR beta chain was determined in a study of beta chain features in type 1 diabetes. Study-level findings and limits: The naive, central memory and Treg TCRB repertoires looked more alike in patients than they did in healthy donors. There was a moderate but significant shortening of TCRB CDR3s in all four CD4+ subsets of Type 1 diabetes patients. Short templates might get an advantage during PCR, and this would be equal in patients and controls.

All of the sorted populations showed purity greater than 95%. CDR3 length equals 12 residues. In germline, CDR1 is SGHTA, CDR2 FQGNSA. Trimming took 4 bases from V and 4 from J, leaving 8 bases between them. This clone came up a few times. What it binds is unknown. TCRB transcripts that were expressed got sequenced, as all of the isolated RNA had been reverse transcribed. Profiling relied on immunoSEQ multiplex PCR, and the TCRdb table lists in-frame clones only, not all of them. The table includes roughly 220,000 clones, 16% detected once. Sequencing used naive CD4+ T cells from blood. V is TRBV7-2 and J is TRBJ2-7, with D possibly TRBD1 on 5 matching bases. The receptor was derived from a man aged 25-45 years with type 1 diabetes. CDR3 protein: CASSYAGYEQYF. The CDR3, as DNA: TGTGCCAGCAGCTATGCAGGGTACGAGCAGTACTTC.